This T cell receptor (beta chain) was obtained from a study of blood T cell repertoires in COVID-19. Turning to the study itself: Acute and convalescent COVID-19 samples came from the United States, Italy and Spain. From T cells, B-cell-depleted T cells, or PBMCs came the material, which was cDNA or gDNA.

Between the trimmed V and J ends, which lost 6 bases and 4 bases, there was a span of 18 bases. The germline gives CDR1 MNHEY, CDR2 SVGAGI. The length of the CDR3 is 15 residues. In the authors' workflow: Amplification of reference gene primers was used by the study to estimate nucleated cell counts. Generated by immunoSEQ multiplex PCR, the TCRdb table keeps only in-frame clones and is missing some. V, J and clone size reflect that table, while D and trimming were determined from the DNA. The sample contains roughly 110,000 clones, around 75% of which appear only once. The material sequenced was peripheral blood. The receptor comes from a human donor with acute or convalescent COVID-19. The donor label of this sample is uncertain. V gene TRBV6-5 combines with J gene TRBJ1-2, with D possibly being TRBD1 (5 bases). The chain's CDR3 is CASSKEGLYSYGYTF. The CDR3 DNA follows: TGTGCCAGCAGCAAGGAGGGGCTCTATAGCTATGGCTACACCTTC.